This T cell receptor beta chain was captured in a study of blood T cell repertoires in COVID-19. Per the authors' pipeline: Estimated nucleated cell counts came from reference gene primer amplification. Libraries were prepared by immunoSEQ multiplex PCR; TCRdb keeps only in-frame clonotypes and omits some of them. The V and J calls and clone size are taken from that table; D and trimming were inferred from the DNA. The sample shows roughly 180,000 clones, roughly 84% of them seen only once. CDR3 length: 15 residues. The V end was cut by 2 bases, the J end by 0 bases, with 8 bases between. Germline V gene lookup returns CDR1 ENHRY and CDR2 SYGVKD. Living in 24 US areas, the participants were between 18 and 89 years of age. Cohorts were assigned according to the clinical history that participants reported. Before being deemed recovered, Cohort 3 donors had two negative PCRs, clearance, or symptom resolution.

The origin of this receptor is a woman aged 60-70 years who had recovered from COVID-19. The sample consisted of PBMCs or T cells enriched from blood (not recorded which). The chain has TRBV10-3 and TRBJ2-1; a possible D gene is TRBD2 (6 bases). The CDR3 DNA reads TGTGCCATCAGTGAGGTCGGGAGCTCCTACAATGAGCAGTTCTTC. Amino acids: CAISEVGSSYNEQFF.